This TCR beta chain came from a study of cytomegalovirus exposure and HLA in healthy donors. Study-wide background: Some 200 million T cells yielded over 90 million unique TCR beta sequences in earlier analysis. Regarding the study as a whole: Previous analysis showed most TCR beta V segments were productive about 87% or about 30% of the time. Highly shared sequence variants in one cluster were likely a sequencing artifact.

13 Jbeta primers and 60 Vbeta primers were used for the PCR. Sequencing used immunoSEQ multiplex PCR; TCRdb keeps in-frame clones, though not all of them. The profile covers approximately 110,000 clones, with around 73% appearing a single time and less than 5.5% taken by the ten largest. This clone was seen only a few times. No antigen is known for it. The sequenced sample consisted of PBMCs. The sequence was obtained from a woman aged 25 to 45 in good health and CMV-seropositive.

The CDR3 spells CAWKWGRGMNGYTF. CDR3 nucleotide sequence: TGTGCCTGGAAATGGGGGCGAGGTATGAATGGCTACACCTTC. The chain couples TRBV30 to TRBJ1-2, with TRBD1 as a possible D gene (6 bases). Germline V gives CDR1 GTSNPN, CDR2 SVGIG (reference sequence). The CDR3 consists of 14 residues. V shed 4 bases and J shed 6 bases, with 18 bases lying between them. Looking up the rest from reference TRBV30 and TRBJ1-2 gives the full variable domain: SQTIHQWPATLVQPVGSPLSLECTVEGTSNPNLYWYRQAAGRGLQLLFYSVGIGQISSEVPQNLSASRPQDRQFILSSKKLLLSDSGFYLCAWKWGRGMNGYTFGSGTRLTVV.